These 32 T cell receptor beta chains were sequenced from one sample in a study of shared clonotypes between healthy human individuals. Produced via immunoSEQ multiplex PCR; TCRdb's table is partial and in-frame only. The sample includes roughly 760,000 clones, less than 85% seen only once; the top ten take about 1.7%. Sample: memory CD4+ T cells sorted from blood. Specified subset: CD45RA-negative fraction. These receptors originate from a woman aged 25 to 39 in good health.

In this sample, this clone turned up many times. The chain is built from TRBV7-6 and TRBJ2-6; D is unresolved. Germline lookup yields CDR1 SGHVS and CDR2 FNYEAQ. The CDR3 spans 15 residues. V shed 5 bases and J shed 1 base, with 9 bases lying between them. The CDR3 loop is CASSQPESGANVLTF. CDR3 nucleotides: TGTGCCAGCAGCCAGCCAGAGTCTGGGGCCAACGTCCTGACTTTC.

The V gene is TRBV19, the J gene TRBJ2-7, with no clear D. Germline CDR1 is LNHDA and CDR2 is SQIVND (reference sequence). The CDR3 length is 11 residues. V was shortened by 7 bases and J by 5 bases, with 9 bases between the two germline ends. The CDR3 here is CASMLYDEQYF. DNA of the CDR3: TGTGCCAGTATGTTATATGACGAGCAGTACTTC. The full variable domain, in which reference TRBV19 and TRBJ2-7 provide the parts outside the CDR3, is DGGITQSPKYLFRKEGQNVTLSCEQNLNHDAMYWYRQDPGQGLRLIYYSQIVNDFQKGDIAEGYSVSREKKESFPLTVTSAQKNPTAFYLCASMLYDEQYFGPGTRLTVT.

The rearrangement uses TRBV10-2 and TRBJ2-1, with TRBD2 identical over 11 bases. Germline CDR1 reads WSHSY; CDR2 reads SAAADI. Trimming cost V 6 bases and J 8 bases; bases outside gene matches: 9. The CDR3 spans 15 residues. As DNA, the CDR3 is TGCGCCAGCAGCAGAGAACTAGCGGGAGTACATGAGCAGTTCTTC. Its translation: CASSRELAGVHEQFF.

This clone has just one count. This chain joins TRBV27 and TRBJ2-2, with D perhaps TRBD2 (6 bases). The V end lost 2 bases, the J end lost 3 bases, and 16 bases lay between the germline ends. From germline, CDR1 is MNHEY and CDR2 SMNVEV (reference sequence). This CDR3 is 17 amino acids long. CDR3 sequence (DNA): TGTGCCAGCAGTTTAAGTATCGGGGGAGTCGACACCGGGGAGCTGTTTTTT. This encodes CASSLSIGGVDTGELFF.

As DNA, the CDR3 is TGTGCCAGCAGTTCGCCAGCCAATGAGCAGTTCTTC. It codes for CASSSPANEQFF. The genes are TRBV6-5 and TRBJ2-1; D remains ambiguous. Trimming took off 4 bases at V and 6 bases at J, with 7 bases between the two ends. The germline V gene encodes CDR1 MNHEY and CDR2 SVGAGI. The length of the CDR3 is 12 residues.

This sequence joins TRBV28 and TRBJ2-1; a weak D match, TRBD2 (5 bases). The germline gives CDR1 MDHEN, CDR2 SYDVKM. The V end lost 2 bases, the J end lost 9 bases, and 11 bases lay between the germline ends. This CDR3 has 13 amino acids. The CDR3 protein is CASSLLAPAEQFF. The CDR3 DNA sequence: TGTGCCAGCAGTTTACTAGCTCCGGCTGAGCAGTTCTTC.

On this clone: One end of the junction is discordant with germline, which a read error may explain. The chain links TRBV28 to TRBJ2-6; D may be TRBD1 or TRBD2 (7 bases each). This CDR3 spans 19 amino acids. CDR1 and CDR2 from the germline V gene are MDHEN and SYDVKM. CDR3 nucleotides: TGTGCCAGCAGTTTATTTGGTGGGGGGGGACAGTCTGGGCCCAACGTCCTGACTTTC. This sequence encodes CASSLFGGGGQSGPNVLTF.

V gene TRBV6-5 combines with J gene TRBJ1-1, with 7 bases matching TRBD1. V shed 8 bases and J 11 bases; nucleotides not matched to a gene: 11. Looked up from germline, CDR1 is MNHEY and CDR2 is SVGAGI. The CDR3 length is 12 residues. The CDR3 DNA is TGTGCCAGCGGAATACAGGGGCTAGTTGCTTTCTTT. Translating it yields CASGIQGLVAFF.

This clone showed up just a few times. The J gene is TRBJ2-5, the V gene TRBV29-1; a possible D gene is TRBD1 (6 bases). The germline V gene encodes CDR1 SQVTM and CDR2 ANQGSEA. CDR3 length: 12 residues. The V end lost 6 bases, the J end lost 5 bases, and 13 bases lay between the germline ends. The CDR3 protein is CSVRGMGETQYF. The DNA of the CDR3 is TGCAGCGTCAGGGGAATGGGGGAGACCCAGTACTTC.

The chain recombines TRBV10-3 with TRBJ1-5; D uncertain. CDR3 length: 17 residues. V was pared by 4 bases and J by 2 bases, with 18 bases between. Germline V gene sequence: CDR1 ENHRY, CDR2 SYGVKD. CDR3 in amino acids: CAISARTGGFGNQPQHF. CDR3 coding DNA: TGTGCCATCAGTGCCCGAACTGGCGGGTTTGGCAATCAGCCCCAGCATTTT.

This chain joins TRBV5-3 and TRBJ2-1; 8 bases fit TRBD1. TRBV5-3 is marked as an open reading frame, function uncertain. The CDR3 loop spans 12 amino acids. Germline trimming cut 4 bases from V and 16 bases from J; bases unmatched to any gene: 10. In nucleotides, the CDR3 is TGTGCCAGAAGCCGTCTCCGGGACAGGTTCTTCTTC. Protein product: CARSRLRDRFFF.

The rearrangement links TRBV27 to TRBJ2-2, with D unresolved. Germline CDR1 and CDR2: MNHEY and SMNVEV (reference sequence). The CDR3 consists of 12 residues. V lost 2 bases and J lost 7, with 5 bases in between. CDR3 amino acids: CASSLRDGELFF. CDR3 nucleotide sequence: TGTGCCAGCAGTTTACGAGACGGGGAGCTGTTTTTT.

The rearrangement joins TRBV7-2 to TRBJ2-3, with TRBD1 matching 7 bases. The ends lost 4 bases at V and 2 bases at J; junction bases unmatched: 6. There are 15 residues in the CDR3. Germline V gives CDR1 SGHTA, CDR2 FQGNSA. The CDR3 reads CASSSMTGITDTQYF. The CDR3 bases are TGTGCCAGCAGCTCTATGACAGGGATCACAGATACGCAGTATTTT.

This chain's CDR3 is CAWSPGFGDNNQPQHF. CDR3 DNA sequence: TGTGCCTGGAGTCCAGGATTTGGGGACAACAATCAGCCCCAGCATTTT. The V call is TRBV30, the J call TRBJ1-5, with a weak D call TRBD1 (6 bases). Germline CDR1 GTSNPN, CDR2 SVGIG (reference sequence). The CDR3 has 16 amino acids. The V end lost 2 bases, the J end lost 3 bases, and 17 bases lay between the germline ends.

The V gene is TRBV7-3, the J gene TRBJ2-7; no firm D call. The V gene's germline CDR1 is SGHTA and CDR2 FQGTGA. Trimming pared 4 bases from V and 0 bases from J, leaving 7 bases between. This CDR3 is built from 13 residues. The CDR3 reads CASSSHSSYEQYF. The CDR3 region has the DNA TGTGCCAGCAGCTCCCATAGCTCCTACGAGCAGTACTTC.

CDR3 loop: CASRIPGQGGGYTF. DNA for the CDR3: TGTGCCAGCAGGATACCGGGACAGGGAGGGGGCTACACCTTC. This sequence joins TRBV2 and TRBJ1-2; 9 bases map to TRBD1. Germline CDR1 and CDR2: SNHLY and FYNNEI. The CDR3 sequence is 14 residues long. J gave up 8 bases and V 6 bases, and 10 bases lay outside the gene matches.

This clone has more than one count but fewer than ten. This chain joins TRBV5-4 and TRBJ1-2, with D possibly TRBD1 on 6 matching bases. Germline CDR1 and CDR2: SGHNT and YYREEE (reference sequence). This CDR3 region has 12 residues. V lost 4 bases and J lost 6, with 10 bases in between. CDR3 DNA sequence: TGTGCCAGCAGCCCCGGACAGAATGGCTACACCTTC. Its translation is CASSPGQNGYTF.

The chain links TRBV5-1 to TRBJ2-7, with 9 bases aligning to TRBD2. This CDR3 has 15 residues. With V trimmed by 1 base and J by 4 bases, 6 bases remained unmatched. Germline lookup yields CDR1 SGHRS and CDR2 YFSETQ. The CDR3 region is CASSLPSGNVYEQYF. CDR3 nucleotides: TGCGCCAGCAGCTTGCCTAGCGGGAACGTTTACGAGCAGTACTTC.

The chain has TRBV5-4 and TRBJ2-7; 7 nucleotides agree with TRBD1. The germline gives CDR1 SGHNT, CDR2 YYREEE (reference sequence). J gave up 4 bases and V 4 bases, and 5 bases lay outside the gene matches. The CDR3 covers 13 residues. CDR3 nucleotide sequence: TGTGCCAGCAGCAGGGAGACAGGGTACGAGCAGTACTTC. Encoded protein: CASSRETGYEQYF.

The rearrangement uses TRBV28 and TRBJ2-3, with 8 nucleotides matching TRBD2. Per the germline V gene, CDR1 is MDHEN and CDR2 is SYDVKM. This CDR3 is 13 amino acids long. J gave up 1 base and V 6 bases, and 0 bases lay outside the gene matches. CDR3 sequence: CASRTSGTDTQYF. For the CDR3, the DNA is TGTGCCAGCAGGACTAGCGGCACAGATACGCAGTATTTT.

This clone showed up just a few times. The V call is TRBV28, the J call TRBJ1-5; D is ambiguous. V dropped 3 bases and J dropped 8 bases, with 17 bases sitting between them. Germline V CDR1 and CDR2: MDHEN, SYDVKM. CDR3 size: 15 residues. The CDR3 here is CASSFRRFLEEPQHF. The CDR3 DNA reads as TGTGCCAGCAGTTTTCGGCGCTTTCTAGAGGAGCCCCAGCATTTT.

This clone occurred once. The rearrangement links TRBV5-1 to TRBJ2-1; the match to TRBD2 covers 11 bases. V was pared by 1 base and J by 4 bases, with 4 bases of the junction left unmatched. The CDR3 loop spans 16 amino acids. CDR1 and CDR2 from the germline V gene are SGHRS and YFSETQ. Written as DNA, the CDR3 is TGCGCCAGCAGCTTGACTAGCGGGGGACAATACAATGAGCAGTTCTTC. Protein: CASSLTSGGQYNEQFF. The full variable domain, with the rest looked up from reference TRBV5-1 and TRBJ2-1, is KAGVTQTPRYLIKTRGQQVTLSCSPISGHRSVSWYQQTPGQGLQFLFEYFSETQRNKGNFPGRFSGRQFSNSRSEMNVSTLELGDSALYLCASSLTSGGQYNEQFFGPGTRLTVL.

The rearrangement joins TRBV2 to TRBJ2-4, with TRBD1 identical over 9 bases. CDR3 size: 15 residues. Trimming removed 3 bases from V and 8 bases from J; junction bases left unmatched: 8. Germline CDR1 reads SNHLY; CDR2 reads FYNNEI. The CDR3 reads CASSESTGGKDIQYF. The CDR3, as DNA: TGTGCCAGCAGTGAGTCGACAGGGGGTAAGGACATTCAGTACTTC.

This chain links TRBV7-9 with TRBJ1-5; a possible D gene is TRBD1 (6 bases). Germline V gene data show CDR1 as SEHNR and CDR2 as FQNEAQ (reference sequence). CDR3 length equals 14 residues. The V end was cut by 4 bases, the J end by 1 base, with 8 bases between. The CDR3 nucleotides are TGTGCCAGCAGCTATGGACAGAGCAATCAGCCCCAGCATTTT. It is translated as CASSYGQSNQPQHF.

The chain is built from TRBV18 and TRBJ2-7; 8 bases are shared with TRBD1. V dropped 3 bases and J dropped 3; count of bases not matched to a gene: 7. CDR3 length: 15 amino acids. Germline loops: CDR1 KGHSH, CDR2 LQKENI. The CDR3 DNA reads TGTGCCAGCTCACCTCCGGGACAGGCGAACTACGAGCAGTACTTC. Translation gives CASSPPGQANYEQYF.

The genes are TRBV28 and TRBJ2-4; TRBD2 matches 8 bases. CDR1 and CDR2 from the germline V gene are MDHEN and SYDVKM. The trim removed 2 bases at V and 5 bases at J, leaving 2 bases unmatched. The CDR3 is made up of 14 amino acids. DNA for the CDR3: TGTGCCAGCAGTTTACTAGCGGGCCAAAACATTCAGTACTTC. Its protein product is CASSLLAGQNIQYF. Filled out from reference TRBV28 and TRBJ2-4, the complete variable domain reads DVKVTQSSRYLVKRTGEKVFLECVQDMDHENMFWYRQDPGLGLRLIYFSYDVKMKEKGDIPEGYSVSREKKERFSLILESASTNQTSMYLCASSLLAGQNIQYFGAGTRLSVL.

This clone was recorded once. V gene TRBV27 combines with J gene TRBJ2-1; TRBD2 matches at 13 bases. The CDR3 is 17 residues long. CDR1 is MNHEY and CDR2 is SMNVEV in the germline V gene (reference sequence). V dropped 7 bases and J dropped 2; count of bases not matched to a gene: 8. CDR3 in DNA: TGTGCCAGCAAACCGGGACTAGCGGGGCCCCCCTACAATGAGCAGTTCTTC. It specifies CASKPGLAGPPYNEQFF.

This chain uses TRBV27 with TRBJ2-7; 10 bases are a match to TRBD2. Looked up from germline, CDR1 is MNHEY and CDR2 is SMNVEV (reference sequence). J was trimmed by 5 bases and V by 6 bases; bases with no gene match: 4. The CDR3 extends over 13 amino acids. The CDR3 region is CASRGLANHEQYF. The CDR3 coding sequence is TGTGCCAGCAGGGGACTAGCGAACCACGAGCAGTACTTC.

The chain links TRBV5-1 to TRBJ1-1; D is perhaps TRBD1 (6 bases). From germline, CDR1 is SGHRS and CDR2 YFSETQ. The CDR3 is made up of 17 amino acids. Trimming took off 0 bases at V and 4 bases at J, with 19 bases between the two ends. CDR3 coding DNA: TGCGCCAGCAGCTTGGCAGGGAGAGCAGGGGTTGGCACTGAAGCTTTCTTT. Translating it yields CASSLAGRAGVGTEAFF.

This sequence joins TRBV30 and TRBJ2-7, with D maybe TRBD1 (6 bases). The CDR3 is 13 amino acids. Looked up from germline, CDR1 is GTSNPN and CDR2 is SVGIG (reference sequence). V lost 6 bases, J lost 7 bases, and 19 bases lay in between. The CDR3 here is CACGANIGGEQYF. In nucleotides, the CDR3 is TGTGCCTGCGGAGCTAACATAGGGGGTGAGCAGTACTTC.

This clone was detected a few times. V is TRBV18 and J is TRBJ2-7; a weak D match, TRBD2 (5 bases). CDR3 length: 15 residues. The V and J ends lost 2 bases and 6 bases respectively, with 17 bases between them. The germline V gene has CDR1 KGHSH and CDR2 LQKENI. The CDR3 DNA reads TGTGCCAGCTCACCATACGAGGGTGGTGTGAGCGAGCAGTACTTC. Its translation is CASSPYEGGVSEQYF.

Points on this clone: The same CDR3 can be traced to other DNA sequences in this sample. The V gene is TRBV9, the J gene TRBJ2-1; a weak D match, TRBD2 (6 bases). The CDR3 spans 14 residues. The germline V and J ends were trimmed by 0 bases and 4 bases, with 8 bases remaining between them. Per germline, CDR1 SGDLS and CDR2 YYNGEE. The DNA for the CDR3 is TGTGCCAGCAGCGTAGACGGGAGTTACAATGAGCAGTTCTTC. This gives the protein CASSVDGSYNEQFF.